This entry describes one T cell receptor beta chain. The data originate from a study of blood T cell repertoires in COVID-19. Study context: Acute and convalescent COVID-19 specimens originated in the United States, Italy and Spain. T cells, B-cell-depleted T cells, or PBMCs provided the cDNA or gDNA that served as material.

Authors' methods: Reference gene primers were amplified, and this amplification served to estimate nucleated cell counts. Sequenced by immunoSEQ multiplex PCR; TCRdb stores in-frame clones only, minus some. D and trimming were read from the DNA, whereas the V and J calls and clone size are those reported in that table. The sample holds about 270,000 clones, approximately 89% seen once. The V segment lost 2 bases and the J segment 0 bases; nucleotides outside the gene matches: 7. The CDR3 totals 18 residues. The germline gives CDR1 LGHDT, CDR2 YNNKEL (reference sequence). The sample comprised peripheral blood. The gene calls are TRBV3-1 (or the pseudogene TRBV3-2) and TRBJ2-6; 7 bases align to TRBD1. The sequence derives from a man aged 40-50 years with active or convalescent COVID-19. The CDR3 DNA reads TGTGCCAGCAGCCAACTCCCGGGACAGCTCTCTGGGGCCAACGTCCTGACTTTC. This codes for CASSQLPGQLSGANVLTF.